The clone carrying this T cell receptor beta chain was observed once. What it recognizes is unknown. Per the germline V gene, CDR1 is LNHDA and CDR2 is SQIVND (reference sequence). V shed 9 bases and J shed 0 bases, with 9 bases lying between them. CDR3 length equals 13 residues. Here immunoSEQ multiplex PCR was the method, and the copy in TCRdb shows in-frame clones only, minus some. The table lists roughly 60,000 clones, 70% to 80% of them singletons. This sample was included in a study of T cell clones after liver transplantation. Whole-study context: TCRbeta sequencing after a pre-transplant mixed lymphocyte reaction identified graft-donor-reactive clones, later tracked in post-transplant blood.

Overall study findings and caveats: Migration into the graft, not deletion, may explain lost graft donor-reactive T cells.

This chain links TRBV19 with TRBJ1-3; D remains ambiguous. The sequence was collected from a human patient who received a liver transplant. A share of the T cells may be of graft donor origin. The sample consisted of CD4+ T cells from blood, taken at the approximately 16-month timepoint. CDR3 coding DNA: TGTGCCAGCGACGGTTACTCTGGAAACACCATATATTTT. Its translation is CASDGYSGNTIYF.